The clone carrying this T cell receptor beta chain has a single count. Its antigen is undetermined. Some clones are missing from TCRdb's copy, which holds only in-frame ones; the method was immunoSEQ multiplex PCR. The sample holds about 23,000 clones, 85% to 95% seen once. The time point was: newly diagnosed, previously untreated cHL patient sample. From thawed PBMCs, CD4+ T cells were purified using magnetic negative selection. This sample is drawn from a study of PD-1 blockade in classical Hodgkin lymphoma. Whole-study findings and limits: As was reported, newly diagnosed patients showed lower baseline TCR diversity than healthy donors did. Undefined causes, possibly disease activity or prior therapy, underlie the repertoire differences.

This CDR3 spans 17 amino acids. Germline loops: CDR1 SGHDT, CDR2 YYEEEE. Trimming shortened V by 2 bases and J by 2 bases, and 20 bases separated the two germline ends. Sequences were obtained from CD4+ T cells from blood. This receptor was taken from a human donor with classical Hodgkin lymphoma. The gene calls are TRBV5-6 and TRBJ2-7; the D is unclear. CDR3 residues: CASSFAALPGSTYEQYF. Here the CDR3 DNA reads TGTGCCAGCAGCTTTGCGGCCTTACCGGGTTCCACCTACGAGCAGTACTTC.